A single sample is the source of the 28 T cell receptor beta chains below, sequenced in a study of blood T cell repertoires in COVID-19. Libraries were prepared by immunoSEQ multiplex PCR; TCRdb keeps only in-frame clonotypes and omits some of them. The table lists about 160,000 clones, roughly four fifths of them singletons, with roughly 13% in the top ten. Sequencing input: peripheral blood. These receptors were collected from a man between 65 and 80 years old who had recovered from COVID-19.

V usage is TRBV6-1 and J usage is TRBJ1-1; no definite D call. This CDR3 has 14 amino acids. Trimming shortened V by 1 base and J by 1 base, and 7 bases separated the two germline ends. Per the germline V gene, CDR1 is MNHNS and CDR2 is SASEGT. CDR3 DNA: TGTGCCAGCAGTGAAGTGCGAGCGAACACTGAAGCTTTCTTT. Amino acids: CASSEVRANTEAFF.

The V call is TRBV2, the J call TRBJ2-7; 10 bases map to TRBD1. Germline CDR1 reads SNHLY; CDR2 reads FYNNEI. V lost 4 bases and J lost 3; bases outside the gene matches: 3. The CDR3 is 14 residues long. CDR3 nucleotide sequence: TGTGCCAGCAGTGTTGGGACAGGGGTCTACGAGCAGTACTTC. Its protein is CASSVGTGVYEQYF.

The chain joins TRBV7-2 to TRBJ1-3, with TRBD1 matching over 10 bases. This CDR3 contains 14 residues. Losses at the gene ends were 8 bases for V and 6 bases for J; bases not matched to a gene: 7. Germline V gives CDR1 SGHTA, CDR2 FQGNSA. This CDR3 is CASAVTGGTNTIYF. CDR3 sequence (DNA): TGTGCCAGCGCCGTGACAGGGGGCACAAACACCATATATTTT.

The rearrangement uses TRBV5-8 and TRBJ2-1; TRBD2 matches 7 bases. Germline-derived CDR1 and CDR2 are SGHTS and YDEGEE. The V gene end was trimmed by 0 bases and the J gene end by 2 bases; junction bases not matched to a gene: 2. The CDR3 consists of 15 residues. The CDR3 DNA reads TGTGCCAGCAGCTTGGGAGCGGGGCCCTACAATGAGCAGTTCTTC. It translates to CASSLGAGPYNEQFF.

The CDR3 DNA sequence: TGTGCCAGCAGCTTAGGTAACTACCCCTACAATGAGCAGTTCTTC. Amino acids: CASSLGNYPYNEQFF. The chain has TRBV11-2 and TRBJ2-1; D gene uncertain. Trimming removed 1 base from V and 2 bases from J, with 9 bases in between. The germline V gene has CDR1 SGHAT and CDR2 FQNNGV. This CDR3 has 15 amino acids.

V and J are TRBV2 and TRBJ1-4, with a tentative D call TRBD1 (6 bases). The V and J ends lost 11 bases and 8 bases respectively, with 18 bases between them. The CDR3 consists of 13 residues. Germline CDR1 SNHLY, CDR2 FYNNEI. In DNA form, the CDR3 reads TGTGCCTCAGGGGATGACAGAAGCGAAAAACTGTTTTTT. Protein sequence: CASGDDRSEKLFF.

J is TRBJ1-1 and V is TRBV7-9; 8 bases line up with TRBD1. Germline trimming cut 5 bases from V and 5 bases from J; bases unmatched to any gene: 4. Germline V lookup: CDR1 SEHNR, CDR2 FQNEAQ (reference sequence). This CDR3 spans 13 amino acids. CDR3 sequence (DNA): TGTGCCAGCAGCGCAACAGGGGGAACTGAAGCTTTCTTT. It specifies CASSATGGTEAFF.

This chain links TRBV4-2 with TRBJ2-1; tentatively, D is TRBD2 (5 bases). This CDR3 spans 15 amino acids. The germline V gene has CDR1 LGHNA and CDR2 YNFKEQ. Trimming removed 2 bases at V and 7 bases at J, with 15 bases between. The CDR3 DNA is TGTGCCAGCAGCCAACCTTCCGGAGGTAGGAATGAGCAGTTCTTC. It specifies CASSQPSGGRNEQFF.

This clone was detected a few times. The chain links TRBV10-3 to TRBJ2-2, with D maybe TRBD1 (5 bases). V dropped 6 bases and J dropped 7 bases, with 15 bases sitting between them. Germline loops: CDR1 ENHRY, CDR2 SYGVKD. The CDR3 loop spans 14 amino acids. CDR3 region: CAIRAQGDDGELFF. CDR3 coding DNA: TGTGCCATCAGGGCGCAAGGGGATGACGGGGAGCTGTTTTTT.

The chain combines TRBV9 with TRBJ1-2; D is possibly TRBD1 (6 bases). Germline V CDR1 and CDR2: SGDLS, YYNGEE. V gave up 0 bases and J gave up 8 bases, with 11 bases separating them. This CDR3 has 13 amino acids. This CDR3 reads CASSVAPGVGYTF. CDR3 coding DNA: TGTGCCAGCAGCGTAGCCCCAGGGGTCGGCTACACCTTC.

The CDR3 reads CASSLDRTTDTQYF. CDR3 coding DNA: TGTGCCAGCAGCTTGGACAGGACCACAGATACGCAGTATTTT. The J gene is TRBJ2-3, the V gene TRBV5-4; possibly TRBD1 for D (5 bases). Germline CDR1 SGHNT, CDR2 YYREEE (reference sequence). V gave up 0 bases and J gave up 2 bases, with 7 bases separating them. This CDR3 spans 14 amino acids.

J is TRBJ2-1 and V is TRBV5-1; 11 bases line up with TRBD1. V was clipped by 4 bases and J by 6 bases; unmatched bases: 6. The CDR3 has 15 amino acids. The V gene's germline CDR1 is SGHRS and CDR2 YFSETQ. CDR3 region: CASSRRTGGLNEQFF. CDR3 DNA: TGCGCCAGCAGCAGGAGGACAGGGGGCCTCAATGAGCAGTTCTTC.

This chain uses TRBV5-1 with TRBJ1-1; TRBD1 is a possible D gene (5 bases). Trimming took off 0 bases at V and 6 bases at J, with 15 bases between the two ends. Per germline, CDR1 SGHRS and CDR2 YFSETQ. The CDR3 extends over 15 amino acids. Written as DNA, the CDR3 is TGCGCCAGCAGCTTGGATGGAGGGACGGCCGCTGAAGCTTTCTTT. Protein sequence: CASSLDGGTAAEAFF.

V usage is TRBV18 and J usage is TRBJ2-2, with 11 bases identical to TRBD2. The CDR3 runs to 16 residues. V lost 3 bases and J lost 5; bases outside the gene matches: 5. The germline V gene encodes CDR1 KGHSH and CDR2 LQKENI. CDR3 amino acids: CASSPRTSGFTGELFF. DNA for the CDR3: TGTGCCAGCTCACCTCGGACTAGCGGGTTTACCGGGGAGCTGTTTTTT. Full variable domain (missing parts from reference TRBV18 and TRBJ2-2): NAGVMQNPRHLVRRRGQEARLRCSPMKGHSHVYWYRQLPEEGLKFMVYLQKENIIDESGMPKERFSAEFPKEGPSILRIQQVVRGDSAAYFCASSPRTSGFTGELFFGEGSRLTVL.

The J gene is TRBJ2-4, the V gene TRBV19, with TRBD2 identical over 7 bases. J was trimmed by 9 bases and V by 5 bases; bases with no gene match: 7. From germline, CDR1 is LNHDA and CDR2 SQIVND (reference sequence). The CDR3 extends over 13 amino acids. The CDR3 loop reads CASSAPSGGIQYF. The CDR3 region has the DNA TGTGCCAGTAGTGCGCCCTCGGGGGGCATTCAGTACTTC.

This sequence joins TRBV28 and TRBJ1-4; TRBD1 aligns across 9 bases. The CDR3 is 15 residues long. CDR1 is MDHEN, CDR2 SYDVKM, per germline. J lost 7 bases, V lost 5 bases, and 8 bases had no gene match. The CDR3 DNA reads as TGTGCCAGCAGTACCCCGGGGACAGGGCCTGAAAAACTGTTTTTT. Its translation: CASSTPGTGPEKLFF.

The chain carries TRBV7-2 and TRBJ2-1; 11 nucleotides line up with TRBD2. With V trimmed by 4 bases and J by 6 bases, 5 bases remained unmatched. The CDR3 spans 15 residues. Germline-derived CDR1 and CDR2 are SGHTA and FQGNSA. The CDR3: CASSSTSGNPNEQFF. CDR3 coding DNA: TGTGCCAGCAGCTCGACTAGCGGGAACCCCAATGAGCAGTTCTTC.

This chain connects TRBV7-9 to TRBJ1-1; D remains unclear. The CDR3 spans 17 residues. Trimming shortened V by 1 base and J by 2 bases, and 17 bases separated the two germline ends. Germline lookup yields CDR1 SEHNR and CDR2 FQNEAQ (reference sequence). This chain's CDR3 is CASSLVGPRRLNTEAFF. CDR3 DNA: TGTGCCAGCAGCTTAGTCGGTCCCCGGAGGTTAAACACTGAAGCTTTCTTT.

The chain couples TRBV28 to TRBJ2-4; TRBD2 matches 7 bases. Germline V gene lookup returns CDR1 MDHEN and CDR2 SYDVKM. J gave up 7 bases and V 2 bases, and 5 bases lay outside the gene matches. CDR3 length: 14 amino acids. CDR3 nucleotide sequence: TGTGCCAGCAGTTTAGCGGGAGAGGGGAACATTCAGTACTTC. Amino acids: CASSLAGEGNIQYF.

CDR3 residues: CASSFRLAGGKNEQFF. The CDR3, as DNA: TGTGCCAGCAGTTTCCGACTAGCGGGAGGTAAGAATGAGCAGTTCTTC. The V gene is TRBV28, the J gene TRBJ2-1; 13 bases line up with TRBD2. From germline, CDR1 is MDHEN and CDR2 SYDVKM. V was pared by 3 bases and J by 7 bases, with 6 bases of the junction left unmatched. The CDR3 sequence is 16 residues long.

Here the CDR3 DNA reads TGTGCCAGCAGTTACGGGACAGAGACCTACGAGCAGTACTTC. Amino acids: CASSYGTETYEQYF. This chain links TRBV6-5 with TRBJ2-7, with 7 positions matching TRBD1. The CDR3 spans 14 residues. V lost 2 bases to trimming and J lost 2 bases; unmatched junction nucleotides: 3. The germline gives CDR1 MNHEY, CDR2 SVGAGI.

The rearrangement joins TRBV2 to TRBJ2-2, with a possible D match to TRBD2 (5 bases). This CDR3 is 14 amino acids long. Trimming left V 4 bases short and J 5 bases short, with 11 bases between. Germline V gene sequence: CDR1 SNHLY, CDR2 FYNNEI. CDR3 loop: CASSVQPGTGELFF. The CDR3 region has the DNA TGTGCCAGCAGTGTCCAGCCGGGAACCGGGGAGCTGTTTTTT.

The chain recombines TRBV18 with TRBJ2-2; TRBD1 matches at 8 bases. V lost 1 base to trimming and J lost 1 base; unmatched junction nucleotides: 2. Germline CDR1 and CDR2: KGHSH and LQKENI. The length of the CDR3 is 16 residues. CDR3 residues: CASSPLGTGNTGELFF. Written as DNA, the CDR3 is TGTGCCAGCTCACCACTAGGGACAGGGAACACCGGGGAGCTGTTTTTT.

This clone was detected a few times. J is TRBJ2-1 and V is TRBV28; 7 bases are a match to TRBD2. This CDR3 has 13 residues. V was clipped by 6 bases and J by 11 bases; unmatched bases: 10. The V gene's germline CDR1 is MDHEN and CDR2 SYDVKM. The CDR3 reads CASRNLAERKQFF. CDR3 nucleotide sequence: TGTGCCAGCAGAAATCTAGCGGAGAGGAAGCAGTTCTTC.

V and J are TRBV10-2 and TRBJ2-3; TRBD2 matches 11 bases. The J segment lost 10 bases and the V segment lost 5 bases, leaving 8 bases of the junction unmatched. Germline CDR1 reads WSHSY; CDR2 reads SAAADI. The CDR3 loop spans 14 amino acids. The CDR3 protein is CASSTSGSRGAQYF. As DNA, the CDR3 is TGCGCCAGCAGTACTAGCGGGAGTAGGGGGGCGCAGTATTTT.

The rearrangement joins TRBV3-1 (or the pseudogene TRBV3-2) to TRBJ2-1; 9 nucleotides line up with TRBD2. The germline CDR1 and CDR2 sequences are LGHDT and YNNKEL (reference sequence). V trimming: 3 bases; J trimming: 0 bases; junction bases outside the gene matches: 6. The CDR3 has 17 residues. The CDR3 bases are TGTGCCAGCAGCCACACTAGTAGCGGGAGCTCCTACAATGAGCAGTTCTTC. Its translation: CASSHTSSGSSYNEQFF.

This clone has only one observation. The gene calls are TRBV5-1 and TRBJ2-3; 7 bases map to TRBD2. CDR1 is SGHRS and CDR2 is YFSETQ in the germline V gene. The CDR3 spans 16 residues. V was clipped by 3 bases and J by 11 bases; unmatched bases: 18. The CDR3 DNA reads TGCGCCAGCAGCTCTCGGGACTCGCCGGGCCCGGGAGGGCAGTATTTT. This encodes CASSSRDSPGPGGQYF. The complete variable domain, with remaining parts taken from reference TRBV5-1 and TRBJ2-3, reads KAGVTQTPRYLIKTRGQQVTLSCSPISGHRSVSWYQQTPGQGLQFLFEYFSETQRNKGNFPGRFSGRQFSNSRSEMNVSTLELGDSALYLCASSSRDSPGPGGQYFGPGTRLTVL.

CDR3 residues: CASSIGEINEAFF. The CDR3 coding sequence is TGTGCCAGTAGTATTGGTGAGATTAATGAAGCTTTCTTT. V gene TRBV19 combines with J gene TRBJ1-1; D uncertain. This CDR3 is built from 13 residues. The V gene lost 3 bases and the J gene lost 7 bases, with 12 bases spanning the gap. Germline V lookup: CDR1 LNHDA, CDR2 SQIVND (reference sequence). Combining the CDR3 with reference TRBV19 and TRBJ1-1 gives the whole variable domain DGGITQSPKYLFRKEGQNVTLSCEQNLNHDAMYWYRQDPGQGLRLIYYSQIVNDFQKGDIAEGYSVSREKKESFPLTVTSAQKNPTAFYLCASSIGEINEAFFGQGTRLTVV.